The source of this TCR beta chain is a study of blood T cell repertoires in COVID-19. Whole-study context: The origin of the acute and convalescent COVID-19 samples was the United States, Italy and Spain. Sources were T cells, B-cell-depleted T cells, or PBMCs; the material itself was cDNA or gDNA.

In the source study's methods: Scientists estimated how many nucleated cells there were by amplifying reference gene primers. The protocol was immunoSEQ multiplex PCR, while the TCRdb copy is restricted to in-frame clones and leaves out a portion. Clone size and V and J calls were adopted from that table, with D and trimming inferred from the DNA. The data contain about 180,000 clones, 81% of them singletons. It was during active infection that Seattle patients were enrolled and then longitudinally followed. This CDR3 region has 14 residues. Germline V gene data show CDR1 as SGHDT and CDR2 as YYEEEE. Trimming stripped 1 base from V and 0 bases from J, with 7 bases between.

The specimen was peripheral blood. The receptor's source is a woman of 80 years or more with COVID-19, enrolled during active disease. The rearrangement links TRBV5-6 to TRBJ1-1, with D tentatively TRBD1 (5 bases). DNA for the CDR3: TGTGCCAGCAGCTTGTTGACAGTGAACACTGAAGCTTTCTTT. Its translation is CASSLLTVNTEAFF.